The following is a TCR beta chain sequence with its context. The target antigen is unknown. The data originate from a study of CD8+ T cells in alopecia areata. Notes on the study in general: Normal scalp had lower clonality than lesional scalp, with alopecia totalis/universalis lesions showing this most strongly.

After isolation, RNA underwent reverse transcription to generate cDNA as the sequencing template. The table came from immunoSEQ multiplex PCR; TCRdb's copy has only in-frame clones and leaves some out. The data show fewer than 200,000 clones, approximately 65% seen once. Alopecia areata patients had lesional scalp punch biopsies and peripheral blood taken from them. Material: CD8+ T cells sorted from blood, obtained at week 0. This sequence was found in a human donor with alopecia areata.

CDR3 residues: CASSQEYGDGTNEKLFF. In DNA form, the CDR3 reads TGTGCCAGCAGCCAAGAATACGGTGATGGGACTAATGAAAAACTGTTTTTT. V and J are TRBV14 and TRBJ1-4; unclear D gene. V gave up 0 bases and J gave up 2 bases, with 13 bases separating them. The CDR3 is 17 amino acids. Looked up from germline, CDR1 is SGHDN and CDR2 is FVKESK.